A selection of T cell receptor beta chains follows, all from one sample in a study of blood T cell repertoires in COVID-19. Assay: immunoSEQ multiplex PCR; the TCRdb copy retains only in-frame clones and omits some. The table records more than 55,000 clones, around 80% of them present only once. The specimen sequenced was peripheral blood. The receptors here all came from a woman aged 80 or older with acute or convalescent COVID-19. CDR3s include the opening cysteine and the closing phenylalanine or tryptophan. The D gene is left open where the match is weak. Only some rows state a clone size, as once, few, many or a class for expanded clones.

d_call: TRBD1; clone_size: -; j_call: TRBJ2-5; v_call: TRBV15; cdr3_nt: TGTGCCACCAGCACCTTCGGAGGGACAGGGCAAGAGACCCAGTACTTC; cdr3_aa: CATSTFGGTGQETQYF
d_call: -; clone_size: -; j_call: TRBJ2-3; v_call: TRBV6-5; cdr3_nt: TGTGCCAGCCAGCTAGCGCTCTACACAGATACGCAGTATTTT; cdr3_aa: CASQLALYTDTQYF
d_call: TRBD1; clone_size: -; j_call: TRBJ1-4; v_call: TRBV27; cdr3_nt: TGTGCCAGCAGTTTGGAGGGACAGGGGGCAACTAATGAAAAACTGTTTTTT; cdr3_aa: CASSLEGQGATNEKLFF
d_call: -; clone_size: -; j_call: TRBJ2-7; v_call: TRBV5-1; cdr3_nt: TGCGCCAGCAGCTTGTTGGGTGGGGCGAAAGCCTACGAGCAGTACTTC; cdr3_aa: CASSLLGGAKAYEQYF
d_call: -; clone_size: once; j_call: TRBJ1-1; v_call: TRBV5-6; cdr3_nt: TGTGCCAGCAGCGCCACAATCTCAGGGGCCACTGAAGCTTTCTTT; cdr3_aa: CASSATISGATEAFF
d_call: -; clone_size: -; j_call: TRBJ2-2; v_call: TRBV3-1/TRBV3-2; cdr3_nt: TGTGCCAGCAGCCCTCGAGGAGGGACGGTGGACACCGGGGAGCTGTTTTTT; cdr3_aa: CASSPRGGTVDTGELFF
d_call: -; clone_size: -; j_call: TRBJ2-5; v_call: TRBV5-1; cdr3_nt: TGCGCCAGCAGCTTAGGGGTGGCCAAGAGACCCCAGTACTTC; cdr3_aa: CASSLGVAKRPQYF
d_call: TRBD1; clone_size: -; j_call: TRBJ1-2; v_call: TRBV2; cdr3_nt: TGTGCCAGCAAAGGGACAGGGGACGGCTATGGCTACACCTTC; cdr3_aa: CASKGTGDGYGYTF
d_call: TRBD2; clone_size: -; j_call: TRBJ2-7; v_call: TRBV10-2; cdr3_nt: TGCGCCAGCAGTGGAACTAGCGGCCCTCGGGAGCAGTACTTC; cdr3_aa: CASSGTSGPREQYF
d_call: -; clone_size: few; j_call: TRBJ1-3; v_call: TRBV5-1; cdr3_nt: TGCGCCAGCAGCTTGCTAGGATTCTCTGGAAACACCATATATTTT; cdr3_aa: CASSLLGFSGNTIYF
d_call: -; clone_size: -; j_call: TRBJ2-7; v_call: TRBV5-1; cdr3_nt: TGCGCCAGCAGCTTGGGATCTAGCGACCCTCGCTACGAGCAGTACTTC; cdr3_aa: CASSLGSSDPRYEQYF
d_call: TRBD1; clone_size: -; j_call: TRBJ1-2; v_call: TRBV5-1; cdr3_nt: TGCGCCAGCAGCCTCGACAGGGGGCGCCAGGGCTACACCTTC; cdr3_aa: CASSLDRGRQGYTF
d_call: -; clone_size: -; j_call: TRBJ1-5; v_call: TRBV20-1; cdr3_nt: TGCAGTGCTAGTCAGGGCCTTAGCAATCAGCCCCAGCATTTT; cdr3_aa: CSASQGLSNQPQHF
d_call: TRBD1; clone_size: -; j_call: TRBJ2-5; v_call: TRBV9; cdr3_nt: TGTGCCAGCAGCTTCGGGACAGAGGAGACCCAGTACTTC; cdr3_aa: CASSFGTEETQYF
d_call: TRBD2; clone_size: many; j_call: TRBJ2-1; v_call: TRBV6-4; cdr3_nt: TGTGCCAGCAGTGGGGGCGGGGGGGCTTACAATGAGCAGTTCTTC; cdr3_aa: CASSGGGGAYNEQFF
d_call: -; clone_size: -; j_call: TRBJ1-1; v_call: TRBV19; cdr3_nt: TGTGCCAGTAGTATAGGGGGCTTTAAAAACACTGAAGCTTTCTTT; cdr3_aa: CASSIGGFKNTEAFF
d_call: -; clone_size: -; j_call: TRBJ2-2; v_call: TRBV11-2; cdr3_nt: TGTGCCAGCAGCTTGTGGGACACCCGGAGGACCGGGGAGCTGTTTTTT; cdr3_aa: CASSLWDTRRTGELFF
d_call: TRBD2; clone_size: few; j_call: TRBJ2-2; v_call: TRBV7-6; cdr3_nt: TGTGCCAGCAGTCCAAGCGGGGGGCTGCGGACCGGGGAGCTGTTTTTT; cdr3_aa: CASSPSGGLRTGELFF
d_call: TRBD2; clone_size: once; j_call: TRBJ2-7; v_call: TRBV10-3; cdr3_nt: TGTGCCATCAGTGACTCATCTAGCGGGGGGGCCGAGCAGTACTTC; cdr3_aa: CAISDSSSGGAEQYF
d_call: TRBD2; clone_size: -; j_call: TRBJ2-7; v_call: TRBV5-6; cdr3_nt: TGTGCCAGCAGTCGTAAGCGGGGCCCCTACGAGCAGTACTTC; cdr3_aa: CASSRKRGPYEQYF
d_call: TRBD2; clone_size: -; j_call: TRBJ2-7; v_call: TRBV4-2; cdr3_nt: TGTGCCAGCAGCCATGGACTAGCGGGGGGGGAGCAGTACTTC; cdr3_aa: CASSHGLAGGEQYF
d_call: TRBD1; clone_size: -; j_call: TRBJ2-1; v_call: TRBV5-6; cdr3_nt: TGTGCCAGCAGCCTTGACAGGGTTGAGCAGTTCTTC; cdr3_aa: CASSLDRVEQFF
d_call: -; clone_size: -; j_call: TRBJ2-2; v_call: TRBV3-1/TRBV3-2; cdr3_nt: TGTGCCAGCAGGAGGGATTCCGGGGAGCTGTTTTTT; cdr3_aa: CASRRDSGELFF
d_call: TRBD2; clone_size: -; j_call: TRBJ2-3; v_call: TRBV5-4; cdr3_nt: TGTGCCAGCAGCCCCGCTCTAGCGGGGGGACAGACAGATACGCAGTATTTT; cdr3_aa: CASSPALAGGQTDTQYF
d_call: -; clone_size: -; j_call: TRBJ2-3; v_call: TRBV5-6; cdr3_nt: TGTGCCAGCAGCTTTATCGGGGGTAGCACAGATACGCAGTATTTT; cdr3_aa: CASSFIGGSTDTQYF
d_call: TRBD1; clone_size: once; j_call: TRBJ1-4; v_call: TRBV5-1; cdr3_nt: TGCGCCAGCAGCCGGACAGGGGGCCTGAATAATGAAAAACTGTTTTTT; cdr3_aa: CASSRTGGLNNEKLFF
d_call: -; clone_size: once; j_call: TRBJ1-4; v_call: TRBV23-1; cdr3_nt: TGCGCCAGCGGGCCGACGCCAGGAAGTAATGAAAAACTGTTTTTT; cdr3_aa: CASGPTPGSNEKLFF
d_call: -; clone_size: few; j_call: TRBJ2-2; v_call: TRBV19; cdr3_nt: TGTGCCAGTAGTATATCTTTAGGACAGAGCACCGGGGAGCTGTTTTTT; cdr3_aa: CASSISLGQSTGELFF
d_call: TRBD1; clone_size: -; j_call: TRBJ2-7; v_call: TRBV18; cdr3_nt: TGTGCCAGCTCACCCGGGACAGGATTTTCCGAGCAGTACTTC; cdr3_aa: CASSPGTGFSEQYF
d_call: -; clone_size: -; j_call: TRBJ1-1; v_call: TRBV5-1; cdr3_nt: TGCGCCAGCGTAAAGAACGCGGGGGCGCGGACTGAAGCTTTCTTT; cdr3_aa: CASVKNAGARTEAFF
d_call: -; clone_size: -; j_call: TRBJ2-1; v_call: TRBV25-1; cdr3_nt: TGTGCCAGCAGTGATACAGGGAGAGGCTACAATGAGCAGTTCTTC; cdr3_aa: CASSDTGRGYNEQFF
d_call: TRBD1; clone_size: many; j_call: TRBJ1-1; v_call: TRBV12-5; cdr3_nt: TGTGCTAGTGGCCACGACAGGGGGCGATCTGAAGCTTTCTTT; cdr3_aa: CASGHDRGRSEAFF
d_call: TRBD2; clone_size: -; j_call: TRBJ2-3; v_call: TRBV7-8; cdr3_nt: TGTGCCAGCAGCTTAGTAGCGGGGGGTGTCACAGATACGCAGTATTTT; cdr3_aa: CASSLVAGGVTDTQYF
d_call: -; clone_size: -; j_call: TRBJ1-2; v_call: TRBV28; cdr3_nt: TGTGCCAGCAGAGCACAGGAAGATAGGGGCTATGGCTACACCTTC; cdr3_aa: CASRAQEDRGYGYTF
d_call: TRBD1; clone_size: -; j_call: TRBJ2-7; v_call: TRBV12-3/TRBV12-4; cdr3_nt: TGTGCCAGCAGGCCAGGACAGGGGGACGAGCAGTACTTC; cdr3_aa: CASRPGQGDEQYF
d_call: -; clone_size: once; j_call: TRBJ2-3; v_call: TRBV18; cdr3_nt: TGTGCCAGCTCCGGGACTAGCACAGATACGCAGTATTTT; cdr3_aa: CASSGTSTDTQYF
d_call: TRBD1; clone_size: -; j_call: TRBJ1-2; v_call: TRBV3-1/TRBV3-2; cdr3_nt: TGTGCCAGCAGCCGGATGGGACAGGGCTATGGCTACACCTTC; cdr3_aa: CASSRMGQGYGYTF
d_call: -; clone_size: -; j_call: TRBJ1-1; v_call: TRBV12-5; cdr3_nt: TGTGCTAGTGGTAAGGAGAGGAACACTGAAGCTTTCTTT; cdr3_aa: CASGKERNTEAFF
d_call: TRBD1; clone_size: -; j_call: TRBJ2-3; v_call: TRBV4-1; cdr3_nt: TGCGCCAGCAGCCAAGCCGACAGGGGGCGATCCCCAGATACGCAGTATTTT; cdr3_aa: CASSQADRGRSPDTQYF
d_call: TRBD1; clone_size: -; j_call: TRBJ2-5; v_call: TRBV9; cdr3_nt: TGTGCCAGCAGCGTGGGGACAGCCCAAGAGACCCAGTACTTC; cdr3_aa: CASSVGTAQETQYF
d_call: -; clone_size: -; j_call: TRBJ1-1; v_call: TRBV5-4; cdr3_nt: TGTGCCAGCAGCACTGCAACACAAAGGGAGTTCAACACTGAAGCTTTCTTT; cdr3_aa: CASSTATQREFNTEAFF
d_call: -; clone_size: few; j_call: TRBJ1-3; v_call: TRBV7-2; cdr3_nt: TGTGCCAGCAGCTTGGGGAGGTCCTCTGGAAACACCATATATTTT; cdr3_aa: CASSLGRSSGNTIYF
d_call: -; clone_size: -; j_call: TRBJ2-5; v_call: TRBV29-1; cdr3_nt: TGCAGCGTTGAAAGGGGTGGGGAAGAGACCCAGTACTTC; cdr3_aa: CSVERGGEETQYF
d_call: TRBD1; clone_size: -; j_call: TRBJ1-6; v_call: TRBV6-1; cdr3_nt: TGTGCCAGCAGTGTAGCGACAGGGAAGAATCCACCCCTCCACTTT; cdr3_aa: CASSVATGKNPPLHF
d_call: -; clone_size: -; j_call: TRBJ2-5; v_call: TRBV3-1/TRBV3-2; cdr3_nt: TGTGCCAGCAGCCAAAAACTAGAGACCCAGTACTTC; cdr3_aa: CASSQKLETQYF
d_call: TRBD1; clone_size: -; j_call: TRBJ1-1; v_call: TRBV5-1; cdr3_nt: TGCGCCAGCAGCTCCAATCTAGGACAGGCCGTGAACACTGAAGCTTTCTTT; cdr3_aa: CASSSNLGQAVNTEAFF
d_call: -; clone_size: -; j_call: TRBJ2-7; v_call: TRBV20-1; cdr3_nt: TGCAGTGCTAGTGGAGTTTTGGGCAACTCCTACGAGCAGTACTTC; cdr3_aa: CSASGVLGNSYEQYF
d_call: TRBD1; clone_size: -; j_call: TRBJ1-2; v_call: TRBV6-5; cdr3_nt: TGTGCCAGCAGTTCCGTCAGGGGGGTCTCCCTCTATGGCTACACCTTC; cdr3_aa: CASSSVRGVSLYGYTF
d_call: -; clone_size: -; j_call: TRBJ1-2; v_call: TRBV19; cdr3_nt: TGTGCCACCCGATGGGGCTTCTATGGCTACACCTTC; cdr3_aa: CATRWGFYGYTF
d_call: TRBD2; clone_size: once; j_call: TRBJ2-2; v_call: TRBV3-1/TRBV3-2; cdr3_nt: TGTGCCAGCAGCCGGACTAGTCGGACCGGGGAGCTGTTTTTT; cdr3_aa: CASSRTSRTGELFF
d_call: TRBD1; clone_size: -; j_call: TRBJ1-3; v_call: TRBV5-1; cdr3_nt: TGCGCCAGCAGCTTGGAAAGACAGGGAAGGCCTGGAAACACCATATATTTT; cdr3_aa: CASSLERQGRPGNTIYF
d_call: -; clone_size: once; j_call: TRBJ1-1; v_call: TRBV6-5; cdr3_nt: TGTGCCAGCAGGGGCGATGGTGGGGGCAACACTGAAGCTTTCTTT; cdr3_aa: CASRGDGGGNTEAFF
d_call: TRBD1; clone_size: -; j_call: TRBJ1-2; v_call: TRBV7-7; cdr3_nt: TGTGCTAGCAGCCCAGGGACAGGCACCGAGAACTATGGCTACACCTTC; cdr3_aa: CASSPGTGTENYGYTF
d_call: -; clone_size: -; j_call: TRBJ1-4; v_call: TRBV5-6; cdr3_nt: TGTGCCAGCAGCTTAATCGGGTTTCAGAATGAAAAACTGTTTTTT; cdr3_aa: CASSLIGFQNEKLFF
d_call: TRBD1; clone_size: -; j_call: TRBJ2-7; v_call: TRBV19; cdr3_nt: TGTGCCAGTAGTATGGGTCGGACAGGGTTGCAGTACTTC; cdr3_aa: CASSMGRTGLQYF
d_call: TRBD1; clone_size: -; j_call: TRBJ2-2; v_call: TRBV15; cdr3_nt: TGTGCCACCAGCATCCCTCTCCGGGACAGGGAGGGCACCGGGGAGCTGTTTTTT; cdr3_aa: CATSIPLRDREGTGELFF
d_call: -; clone_size: -; j_call: TRBJ1-5; v_call: TRBV2; cdr3_nt: TGTGCCAGCAGTGAAGCGCGGGGATTCGGGCCCCAGCATTTT; cdr3_aa: CASSEARGFGPQHF
d_call: TRBD2; clone_size: -; j_call: TRBJ2-2; v_call: TRBV5-1; cdr3_nt: TGCGCCAGCAACTCCGACGGGGGGGCCAACACCGGGGAGCTGTTTTTT; cdr3_aa: CASNSDGGANTGELFF
d_call: TRBD1; clone_size: -; j_call: TRBJ1-1; v_call: TRBV6-5; cdr3_nt: TGTGCCAGCAGTCCCCGACAGGGAAGGAACACTGAAGCTTTCTTT; cdr3_aa: CASSPRQGRNTEAFF
d_call: -; clone_size: once; j_call: TRBJ1-3; v_call: TRBV21-1; cdr3_nt: TGTGCCAGCAGCTCCTTTACAGGGAACTCTGGAAACACCATATATTTT; cdr3_aa: CASSSFTGNSGNTIYF